The 27 T cell receptor beta chains presented below share a single source sample, sequenced in a study of radiation and T cells in renal cell carcinoma. The time point was: blood 4 weeks post-SBRT, at nephrectomy. Treatment meaning: 15 Gy SBRT to primary tumor, nephrectomy 4 weeks later. Using immunoSEQ multiplex PCR, the repertoire was profiled, and TCRdb retains in-frame clones only, with some absent. This sample has approximately 170,000 clones; 88% occur once, and the top ten carry over 9%. Sequenced material: blood, taken from a patient whose treatment included radiotherapy and nephrectomy. The receptors were sampled from a woman between 50 and 59 years old with renal cell carcinoma.

This chain links TRBV5-1 with TRBJ2-6, with 7 bases matching TRBD1. CDR1 is SGHRS and CDR2 is YFSETQ in the germline V gene. This CDR3 has 16 amino acids. V lost 7 bases, J lost 0 bases, and 7 bases stayed unmatched. CDR3 DNA: TGCGCCAGCTTCTGGGGACAGTACTCTGGGGCCAACGTCCTGACTTTC. It yields the protein CASFWGQYSGANVLTF.

The V and J genes are TRBV9 and TRBJ1-2; tentatively, D is TRBD1 (5 bases). Trimming cost V 4 bases and J 8 bases, with 24 bases left between them. The germline V gene encodes CDR1 SGDLS and CDR2 YYNGEE. The CDR3 loop spans 16 amino acids. The CDR3 DNA reads TGTGCCAGCAGCCCCAGCTCACGTAGAGGCGGGGGGGGCTACACCTTC. The encoded protein is CASSPSSRRGGGGYTF. Full variable domain (missing parts from reference TRBV9 and TRBJ1-2): DSGVTQTPKHLITATGQRVTLRCSPRSGDLSVYWYQQSLDQGLQFLIQYYNGEERAKGNILERFSAQQFPDLHSELNLSSLELGDSALYFCASSPSSRRGGGGYTFGSGTRLTVV.

The V and J genes are TRBV14 and TRBJ1-1, with D perhaps TRBD1 (5 bases). This CDR3 contains 12 residues. Looked up from germline, CDR1 is SGHDN and CDR2 is FVKESK. V was trimmed by 1 base and J by 7 bases, leaving 7 bases between them. The CDR3 sequence is CASSQGQGEAFF. CDR3 bases: TGTGCCAGCAGCCAAGGTCAGGGTGAAGCTTTCTTT.

V usage is TRBV5-1 and J usage is TRBJ1-1, with D possibly being TRBD1 (5 bases). Germline CDR1 and CDR2: SGHRS and YFSETQ. V lost 6 bases and J lost 4, with 16 bases in between. The CDR3 runs to 14 residues. The DNA for the CDR3 is TGCGCCAGCAAAGATTTAGACGGGGCCACTGAAGCTTTCTTT. As protein: CASKDLDGATEAFF. Combining the CDR3 with reference TRBV5-1 and TRBJ1-1 gives the whole variable domain KAGVTQTPRYLIKTRGQQVTLSCSPISGHRSVSWYQQTPGQGLQFLFEYFSETQRNKGNFPGRFSGRQFSNSRSEMNVSTLELGDSALYLCASKDLDGATEAFFGQGTRLTVV.

The CDR3 loop is CASSIHPPPGELFF. DNA for the CDR3: TGTGCCAGTAGTATCCACCCTCCTCCCGGGGAGCTGTTTTTT. V and J are TRBV19 and TRBJ2-2; D uncertain. CDR1 and CDR2 from the germline V gene are LNHDA and SQIVND (reference sequence). V was trimmed by 3 bases and J by 6 bases, leaving 11 bases between them. The CDR3 runs 14 residues.

A note on this clone: An end of the junction does not agree with germline; a read error may underlie this. The rearrangement uses TRBV7-9 and TRBJ1-5, with 9 nucleotides matching TRBD1. The CDR3 has 14 amino acids. Germline CDR1 reads SEHNR; CDR2 reads FQNEAQ (reference sequence). Written as DNA, the CDR3 is TGTGCCAGCAGCTTCACAGGGGGCAATCGGCCCCAGCATTTT. This gives the protein CASSFTGGNRPQHF.

V gene TRBV11-3 combines with J gene TRBJ2-7, with D unclear. The ends were cut back, 1 base at V and 0 bases at J, with 4 bases in the middle. The CDR3 sequence is 13 residues long. Germline CDR1 and CDR2: SGHNT and YENEEA. CDR3 region: CASSLASSYEQYF. In nucleotides, the CDR3 is TGTGCCAGCAGCTTAGCCTCCTCCTACGAGCAGTACTTC.

This chain connects TRBV4-1 to TRBJ1-4; 9 bases are shared with TRBD1. Germline-derived CDR1 and CDR2 are MGHRA and YSYEKL. The CDR3 is made up of 15 amino acids. V gave up 5 bases and J gave up 8 bases; unmatched junction bases: 9. CDR3 sequence (DNA): TGCGCCAGCAGCTATCGACAGGGGGGGAAAGAAAAACTGTTTTTT. It specifies CASSYRQGGKEKLFF.

The chain has TRBV7-3 and TRBJ2-3, with 9 bases that match TRBD1. Germline V gene sequence: CDR1 SGHTA, CDR2 FQGTGA. Germline trimming cut 1 base from V and 0 bases from J; bases unmatched to any gene: 8. The CDR3 extends over 18 amino acids. CDR3 in amino acids: CASSLIGGQGGSTDTQYF. CDR3 DNA sequence: TGTGCCAGCAGCTTAATCGGGGGACAGGGTGGGAGCACAGATACGCAGTATTTT.

CDR3 nucleotides: TGTGCCAGCAGCGGGACAGCAAATTCACCCCTCCACTTT. Translation gives CASSGTANSPLHF. The rearrangement joins TRBV7-3 to TRBJ1-6, with TRBD1 identical over 7 bases. Germline V lookup: CDR1 SGHTA, CDR2 FQGTGA. The CDR3 runs to 13 residues. The J segment lost 7 bases and the V segment lost 5 bases, leaving 2 bases of the junction unmatched. The whole variable domain, filled in from reference TRBV7-3 and TRBJ1-6, reads GAGVSQTPSNKVTEKGKYVELRCDPISGHTALYWYRQSLGQGPEFLIYFQGTGAADDSGLPNDRFFAVRPEGSVSTLKIQRTERGDSAVYLCASSGTANSPLHFGNGTRLTVT.

The rearrangement joins TRBV5-6 to TRBJ1-3; the D is unclear. With 4 bases removed from V and 0 bases from J, the gap between germline ends came to 17 bases. Germline V lookup: CDR1 SGHDT, CDR2 YYEEEE. The CDR3 is made up of 17 amino acids. CDR3 DNA sequence: TGTGCCAGCAGCCTCCTCCGCGACTCTCCCTCTGGAAACACCATATATTTT. Translated: CASSLLRDSPSGNTIYF. The full variable domain, with the rest looked up from reference TRBV5-6 and TRBJ1-3, is DAGVTQSPTHLIKTRGQQVTLRCSPKSGHDTVSWYQQALGQGPQFIFQYYEEEERQRGNFPDRFSGHQFPNYSSELNVNALLLGDSALYLCASSLLRDSPSGNTIYFGEGSWLTVV.

This rearrangement joins TRBV6-6 to TRBJ2-1; D gene uncertain. Germline CDR1 MNHNY, CDR2 SVGAGI (reference sequence). Trimming removed 8 bases from V and 1 base from J, with 15 bases in between. The CDR3 has 15 residues. The CDR3 sequence: CASLIGGRSYNEQFF. In DNA, the CDR3 is TGTGCCAGCCTTATCGGCGGAAGATCCTACAATGAGCAGTTCTTC.

The rearrangement uses TRBV5-1 and TRBJ2-5; D is undetermined. Germline V gives CDR1 SGHRS, CDR2 YFSETQ. V lost 0 bases and J 3 bases, leaving 6 bases between the germline ends. The CDR3 has 13 residues. The CDR3 spells CASSLEAEETQYF. For the CDR3, the DNA is TGCGCCAGCAGCTTGGAGGCTGAAGAGACCCAGTACTTC. The complete variable domain, with remaining parts taken from reference TRBV5-1 and TRBJ2-5, reads KAGVTQTPRYLIKTRGQQVTLSCSPISGHRSVSWYQQTPGQGLQFLFEYFSETQRNKGNFPGRFSGRQFSNSRSEMNVSTLELGDSALYLCASSLEAEETQYFGPGTRLLVL.

J is TRBJ1-5 and V is TRBV6-5; 9 nucleotides match TRBD1. The CDR3 runs 13 residues. The V gene's germline CDR1 is MNHEY and CDR2 SVGAGI. The junction had 3 bases not matched to a gene; V was cut back by 5 bases and J by 7 bases. The CDR3 protein is CASSLDRGQPQHF. DNA of the CDR3: TGTGCCAGCAGTCTGGACAGGGGACAGCCCCAGCATTTT.

V is TRBV7-2 and J is TRBJ2-7; either TRBD1 or TRBD2 may fit D (6 bases each). Trimming stripped 3 bases from V and 3 bases from J, with 12 bases between. From germline, CDR1 is SGHTA and CDR2 FQGNSA. CDR3 length: 14 residues. CDR3 sequence (DNA): TGTGCCAGCAGCTTTGGCGGGACACACTACGAGCAGTACTTC. Its translation is CASSFGGTHYEQYF.

This rearrangement joins TRBV5-1 to TRBJ1-2, with D possibly TRBD1 on 6 matching bases. The germline CDR1 and CDR2 sequences are SGHRS and YFSETQ. CDR3 size: 10 residues. With 2 bases removed from V and 14 bases from J, the gap between germline ends came to 10 bases. The CDR3 is CASSFCTGTF. CDR3 coding DNA: TGCGCCAGCAGCTTTTGTACAGGGACCTTC.

This clone was seen only once. V is TRBV7-8 and J is TRBJ1-5; D gene uncertain. This CDR3 contains 12 residues. Germline CDR1 reads SGHVS; CDR2 reads FQNEAQ. V lost 2 bases to trimming and J lost 6 bases, with 5 bases between them. The CDR3 region has the DNA TGTGCCAGCAGCTTAATCGGTCAGCCCCAGCATTTT. Translation gives CASSLIGQPQHF.

The J gene is TRBJ1-1, the V gene TRBV9; D is perhaps TRBD1 (6 bases). V shed 2 bases and J shed 4 bases, with 15 bases lying between them. Germline V gives CDR1 SGDLS, CDR2 YYNGEE. CDR3 length: 15 residues. Here the CDR3 DNA reads TGTGCCAGCAGCGTCTACAGGGAAGGGACCACTGAAGCTTTCTTT. Amino acids: CASSVYREGTTEAFF. Filled out from reference TRBV9 and TRBJ1-1, the complete variable domain reads DSGVTQTPKHLITATGQRVTLRCSPRSGDLSVYWYQQSLDQGLQFLIQYYNGEERAKGNILERFSAQQFPDLHSELNLSSLELGDSALYFCASSVYREGTTEAFFGQGTRLTVV.

The V gene is TRBV6-5, the J gene TRBJ2-7, with D possibly TRBD2 on 6 matching bases. There are 13 residues in the CDR3. V was cut by 7 bases and J by 3 bases, with 13 bases left in between. The germline V gene has CDR1 MNHEY and CDR2 SVGAGI. DNA of the CDR3: TGTGCCAGCACCCCCTCGCGGGGCTACGAGCAGTACTTC. Its translation is CASTPSRGYEQYF.

This sequence joins TRBV19 and TRBJ2-3, with D perhaps matching TRBD2 (6 bases). Trimming removed 7 bases at V and 5 bases at J, with 13 bases between. The CDR3 is made up of 13 amino acids. CDR1 LNHDA and CDR2 SQIVND come from the germline V gene (reference sequence). CDR3: CASMSLGGDTQYF. In DNA form, the CDR3 reads TGTGCCAGTATGAGCCTGGGGGGAGATACGCAGTATTTT.

The DNA for the CDR3 is TGCGCCAGCAGAATTACTAGCGGGGGCTTCAATGAGCAGTTCTTC. Protein product: CASRITSGGFNEQFF. V gene TRBV5-1 combines with J gene TRBJ2-1; TRBD2 matches 11 bases. V shed 5 bases, J shed 6 bases, and the junction held 7 bases outside the gene matches. The CDR3 is made up of 15 amino acids. The germline V gene has CDR1 SGHRS and CDR2 YFSETQ.

The genes are TRBV11-2 and TRBJ2-2; 12 bases line up with TRBD2. CDR1 and CDR2 (germline): SGHAT, FQNNGV. The CDR3 totals 18 residues. After removal of 5 bases from V and 2 bases from J, the junction contained 9 bases not matched to a gene. In DNA, the CDR3 is TGTGCCAGCAGCCGTACTGGACTAGCGGGGACTAACACCGGGGAGCTGTTTTTT. This sequence encodes CASSRTGLAGTNTGELFF. Full variable domain (outside the CDR3, taken from reference TRBV11-2 and TRBJ2-2): EAGVAQSPRYKIIEKRQSVAFWCNPISGHATLYWYQQILGQGPKLLIQFQNNGVVDDSQLPKDRFSAERLKGVDSTLKIQPAKLEDSAVYLCASSRTGLAGTNTGELFFGEGSRLTVL.

The V gene is TRBV2, the J gene TRBJ1-2; a weak D match, TRBD1 (6 bases). CDR1 is SNHLY, CDR2 FYNNEI, per germline. The CDR3 extends over 17 amino acids. The ends were cut back, 7 bases at V and 6 bases at J, with 27 bases in the middle. DNA for the CDR3: TGTGCCAGCACCCTGGGGGGCCCCCATTCGCAGAACGATGGCTACACCTTC. Residues: CASTLGGPHSQNDGYTF.

The V and J genes are TRBV18 and TRBJ2-3; 8 positions agree with TRBD2. Looked up from germline, CDR1 is KGHSH and CDR2 is LQKENI. The trim removed 8 bases at V and 2 bases at J, leaving 6 bases unmatched. This CDR3 is 14 amino acids long. Here the CDR3 DNA reads TGTGCCAGCCACCGGGGGGGCTACACAGATACGCAGTATTTT. As protein: CASHRGGYTDTQYF. Full variable domain (rest looked up from reference TRBV18 and TRBJ2-3): NAGVMQNPRHLVRRRGQEARLRCSPMKGHSHVYWYRQLPEEGLKFMVYLQKENIIDESGMPKERFSAEFPKEGPSILRIQQVVRGDSAAYFCASHRGGYTDTQYFGPGTRLTVL.

The J gene is TRBJ2-1, the V gene TRBV19; 7 bases are a match to TRBD1. The junction had 6 bases not matched to a gene; V was cut back by 6 bases and J by 7 bases. Germline V gives CDR1 LNHDA, CDR2 SQIVND (reference sequence). CDR3 size: 13 residues. CDR3 DNA: TGTGCCAGTAGCACTAGGGGGCTTAATGAGCAGTTCTTC. Its translation is CASSTRGLNEQFF.

The DNA of the CDR3 is TGTGCCAGCAGTGAAGCAACCCGCTACGAGCAGTACTTC. It encodes CASSEATRYEQYF. J is TRBJ2-7 and V is TRBV6-1; the D is unclear. Germline CDR1 and CDR2: MNHNS and SASEGT. The CDR3 length is 13 residues. With 0 bases removed from V and 3 bases from J, the gap between germline ends came to 6 bases.

This clone appeared a few times. J is TRBJ1-3 and V is TRBV30; the D is unclear. Germline CDR1 is GTSNPN and CDR2 is SVGIG (reference sequence). Trimming shortened V by 8 bases and J by 4 bases, and 12 bases separated the two germline ends. The CDR3 length is 12 residues. CDR3 sequence: CAAHGWGNTIYF. CDR3 nucleotides: TGTGCCGCCCACGGGTGGGGAAACACCATATATTTT.